A selection of T cell receptor beta chains follows, all from one sample in a study of cytomegalovirus exposure and HLA in healthy donors. Produced via immunoSEQ multiplex PCR; TCRdb's table is partial and in-frame only. The table has tens of thousands of clones, more than 60% seen once. The sequencing sample was made of PBMCs. These TCRs come from a man between 25 and 39 years old in good health and CMV-seronegative. The CDR3 runs from the conserved cysteine through the conserved F or W. D genes are given only for firm matches. Size values are once, few and many counts, or a class for expanded clones, and some rows have none.

v_gene	len	j_gene	d_gene	abundance	CDR3aa	CDR3nt
TRBV30	15	TRBJ2-7	.	once	CAWSVGALENYEQYF	TGTGCCTGGAGTGTAGGTGCCCTAGAGAACTACGAGCAGTACTTC
TRBV5-6	14	TRBJ1-1	.	.	CASSARGLNTEAFF	TGTGCCAGCAGCGCCAGGGGCCTGAACACTGAAGCTTTCTTT
TRBV30	19	TRBJ2-1	TRBD2	.	CAWSGGVAGGPSSYNEQFF	TGTGCCTGGAGTGGAGGGGTAGCGGGGGGGCCTAGCTCCTACAATGAGCAGTTCTTC
TRBV7-2	14	TRBJ2-1	TRBD1	.	CASSRDRGYNEQFF	TGTGCCAGCAGCCGGGACAGGGGCTACAATGAGCAGTTCTTC
TRBV5-1	14	TRBJ1-3	TRBD1	.	CASSSTGAGNTIYF	TGCGCCAGCAGCTCCACAGGGGCTGGAAACACCATATATTTT
TRBV28	16	TRBJ1-6	.	.	CASSSITGPYNSPLHF	TGTGCCAGCAGTTCGATTACAGGGCCATATAATTCACCCCTCCACTTT
TRBV7-9	12	TRBJ1-5	.	few	CASSLSNQPQHF	TGTGCCAGCAGCTTATCGAATCAGCCCCAGCATTTT
TRBV27	13	TRBJ2-1	.	.	CASSYDRYNEQFF	TGTGCCAGCAGTTACGACAGATACAATGAGCAGTTCTTC
TRBV19	17	TRBJ1-2	TRBD1	.	CASSRSGKTGPGYGYTF	TGTGCCAGTAGTAGATCTGGGAAGACAGGGCCGGGGTATGGCTACACCTTC
TRBV5-1	15	TRBJ2-7	.	.	CASSTGKSSSYEQYF	TGCGCCAGCAGTACGGGAAAATCAAGCTCCTACGAGCAGTACTTC
TRBV5-1	16	TRBJ2-7	TRBD1	once	CASSPGTGLITYEQYF	TGCGCCAGCAGCCCTGGGACAGGACTAATAACCTACGAGCAGTACTTC
TRBV18	18	TRBJ2-5	.	.	CASSRLTPGQIGQETQYF	TGTGCCAGCTCACGCCTAACCCCAGGACAGATCGGGCAAGAGACCCAGTACTTC
TRBV29-1	13	TRBJ2-5	TRBD2	.	CSVTGTNQETQYF	TGCAGCGTGACCGGGACTAACCAAGAGACCCAGTACTTC
TRBV18	14	TRBJ1-1	TRBD1	few	CASSGTGVNTEAFF	TGTGCCAGCTCAGGGACAGGGGTGAACACTGAAGCTTTCTTT
TRBV9	16	TRBJ2-7	.	.	CASSVAGAGDTYEQYF	TGTGCCAGCAGCGTAGCCGGGGCAGGGGACACCTACGAGCAGTACTTC
TRBV6-4	18	TRBJ2-3	TRBD2	few	CASSESSGGDIRADTQYF	TGTGCCAGCAGTGAGTCCAGCGGGGGGGATATAAGGGCAGATACGCAGTATTTT
TRBV2	12	TRBJ1-6	.	.	CASTDTHSPLHF	TGTGCCAGCACGGACACCCATTCACCCCTCCACTTT
TRBV4-3	18	TRBJ2-7	TRBD1	.	CASSQDRDRGRYAYEQYF	TGCGCCAGCAGCCAAGACCGGGACAGGGGTCGTTACGCCTACGAGCAGTACTTC
TRBV28	12	TRBJ2-7	.	.	CASNLKGYEQYF	TGTGCCAGCAATCTGAAGGGGTACGAGCAGTACTTC
TRBV4-2	16	TRBJ1-5	TRBD1	.	CASSQARDRGDQPQHF	TGTGCCAGCAGCCAGGCCCGGGACAGGGGGGATCAGCCCCAGCATTTT
TRBV18	16	TRBJ1-2	.	.	CASSPKRQDFNYGYTF	TGTGCCAGCTCACCGAAAAGACAGGATTTTAACTATGGCTACACCTTC
TRBV6-5	13	TRBJ1-2	.	.	CASSLGLNYGYTF	TGTGCCAGCAGTTTAGGACTGAACTATGGCTACACCTTC
TRBV4-1	16	TRBJ1-6	TRBD1	.	CASSQEAGQGYSPLHF	TGCGCCAGCAGCCAAGAGGCGGGACAGGGTTATTCACCCCTCCACTTT
TRBV25-1	13	TRBJ1-2	TRBD1	.	CASSRGPAYGYTF	TGTGCCAGCTCTAGGGGGCCGGCCTATGGCTACACCTTC
TRBV9	14	TRBJ1-6	.	many	CASSALDSNSPLHF	TGTGCCAGCAGCGCCCTGGACAGTAATTCACCCCTCCACTTT
TRBV5-1	17	TRBJ2-7	TRBD2	.	CASSLAPSGGLTYEQYF	TGCGCCAGCAGCTTGGCCCCTAGCGGGGGCCTAACCTACGAGCAGTACTTC